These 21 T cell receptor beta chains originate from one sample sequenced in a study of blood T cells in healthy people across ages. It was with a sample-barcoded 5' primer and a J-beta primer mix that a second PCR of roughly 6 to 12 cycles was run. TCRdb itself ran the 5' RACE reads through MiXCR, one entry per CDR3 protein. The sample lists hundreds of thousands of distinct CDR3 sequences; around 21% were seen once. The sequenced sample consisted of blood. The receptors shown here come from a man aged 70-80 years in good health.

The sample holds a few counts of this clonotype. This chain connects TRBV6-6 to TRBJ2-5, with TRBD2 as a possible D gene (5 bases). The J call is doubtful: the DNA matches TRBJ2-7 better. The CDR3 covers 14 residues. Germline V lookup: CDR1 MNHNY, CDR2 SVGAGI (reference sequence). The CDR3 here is CASSYYSGVYEQYF. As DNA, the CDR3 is TGTGCCAGCAGTTATTACTCCGGGGTATACGAGCAGTACTTC.

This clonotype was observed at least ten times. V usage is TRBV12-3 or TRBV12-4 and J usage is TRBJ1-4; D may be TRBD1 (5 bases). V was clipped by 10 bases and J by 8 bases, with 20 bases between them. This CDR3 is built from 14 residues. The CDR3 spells CAIQVPGFGEKLFF. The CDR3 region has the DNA TGTGCCATACAGGTCCCGGGGTTCGGAGAAAAACTGTTTTTT.

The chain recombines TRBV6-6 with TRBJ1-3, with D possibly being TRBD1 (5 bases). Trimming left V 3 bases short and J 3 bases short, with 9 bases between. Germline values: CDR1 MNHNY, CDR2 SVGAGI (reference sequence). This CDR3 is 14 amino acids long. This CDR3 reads CASSYSRDGNTIYF. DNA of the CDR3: TGTGCCAGCAGTTATAGCAGGGATGGAAACACCATATATTTT.

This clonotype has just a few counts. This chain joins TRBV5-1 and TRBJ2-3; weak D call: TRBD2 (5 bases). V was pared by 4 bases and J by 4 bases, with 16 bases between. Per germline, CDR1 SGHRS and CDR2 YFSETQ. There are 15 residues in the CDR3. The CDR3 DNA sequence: TGCGCCAGCAGCAACAGCGGCCAGACCGCAGATACGCAGTATTTT. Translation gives CASSNSGQTADTQYF.

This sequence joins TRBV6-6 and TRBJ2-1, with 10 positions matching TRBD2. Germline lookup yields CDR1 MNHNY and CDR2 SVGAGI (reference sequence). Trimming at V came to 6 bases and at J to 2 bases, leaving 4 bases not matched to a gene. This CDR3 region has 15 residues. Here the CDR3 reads CASRGAGGPYNEQFF. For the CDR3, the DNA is TGTGCCAGCAGAGGAGCGGGAGGGCCCTACAATGAGCAGTTCTTC.

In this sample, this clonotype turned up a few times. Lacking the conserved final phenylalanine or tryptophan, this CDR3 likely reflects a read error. This chain's CDR3 is CASNDRGNTEAFS. The DNA for the CDR3 is TGTGCCAGCAATGACAGGGGGAACACTGAAGCTTTCTCT. The J gene is TRBJ1-1, the V gene TRBV6-2 or TRBV6-3, with 8 bases fitting TRBD1. CDR1 MNHEY and CDR2 SVGEGT come from the germline V gene. Trimming removed 7 bases from V and 1 base from J; junction bases left unmatched: 2. The CDR3 totals 13 residues.

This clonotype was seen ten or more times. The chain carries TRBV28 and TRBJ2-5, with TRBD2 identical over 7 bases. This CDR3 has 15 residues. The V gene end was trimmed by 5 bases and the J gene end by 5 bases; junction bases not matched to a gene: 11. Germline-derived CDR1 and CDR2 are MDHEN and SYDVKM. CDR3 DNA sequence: TGTGCCAGCAGTCCCCCTCGGCGGGAGAAGGAGACCCAGTACTTC. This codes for CASSPPRREKETQYF. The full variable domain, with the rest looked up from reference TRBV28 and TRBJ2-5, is DVKVTQSSRYLVKRTGEKVFLECVQDMDHENMFWYRQDPGLGLRLIYFSYDVKMKEKGDIPEGYSVSREKKERFSLILESASTNQTSMYLCASSPPRREKETQYFGPGTRLLVL.

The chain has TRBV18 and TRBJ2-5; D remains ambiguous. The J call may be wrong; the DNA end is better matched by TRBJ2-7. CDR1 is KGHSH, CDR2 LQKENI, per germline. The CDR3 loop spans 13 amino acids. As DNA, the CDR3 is TGTGCCAGCTCACCACCAGGTTCCCACGAGCAGTACTTC. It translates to CASSPPGSHEQYF.

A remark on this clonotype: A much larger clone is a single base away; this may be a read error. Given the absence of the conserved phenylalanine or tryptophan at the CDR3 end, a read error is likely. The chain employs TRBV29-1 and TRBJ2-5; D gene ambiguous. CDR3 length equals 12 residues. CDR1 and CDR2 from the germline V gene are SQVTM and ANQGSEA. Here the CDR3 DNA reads TGCAGTTCATCGGAGAATGGGGAGACCCAGTACCTC. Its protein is CSSSENGETQYL.

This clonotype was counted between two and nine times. DNA of the CDR3: TGTGCCAGCTCACAGAACTTACAGGGGCGAGCGAACACTGAAGCTTTCTTT. Protein product: CASSQNLQGRANTEAFF. This rearrangement joins TRBV18 to TRBJ1-1, with TRBD1 matching over 7 bases. The CDR3 extends over 17 amino acids. V lost 4 bases to trimming and J lost 1 base; unmatched junction nucleotides: 12. Germline CDR1 reads KGHSH; CDR2 reads LQKENI. Combining the CDR3 with reference TRBV18 and TRBJ1-1 gives the whole variable domain NAGVMQNPRHLVRRRGQEARLRCSPMKGHSHVYWYRQLPEEGLKFMVYLQKENIIDESGMPKERFSAEFPKEGPSILRIQQVVRGDSAAYFCASSQNLQGRANTEAFFGQGTRLTVV.

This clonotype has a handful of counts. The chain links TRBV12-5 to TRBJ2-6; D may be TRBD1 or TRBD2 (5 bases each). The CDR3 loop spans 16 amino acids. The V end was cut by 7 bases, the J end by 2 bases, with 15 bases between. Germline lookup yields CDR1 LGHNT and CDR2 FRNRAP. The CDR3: CASAKTGGTGANVLTF. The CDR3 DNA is TGTGCTAGTGCAAAAACAGGAGGCACTGGGGCCAACGTCCTGACTTTC.

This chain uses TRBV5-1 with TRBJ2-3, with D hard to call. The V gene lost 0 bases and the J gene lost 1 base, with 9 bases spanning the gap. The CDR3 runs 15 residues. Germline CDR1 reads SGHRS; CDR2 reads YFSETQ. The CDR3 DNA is TGCGCCAGCAGCTTGGAACCGGGCCGCACAGATACGCAGTATTTT. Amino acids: CASSLEPGRTDTQYF.

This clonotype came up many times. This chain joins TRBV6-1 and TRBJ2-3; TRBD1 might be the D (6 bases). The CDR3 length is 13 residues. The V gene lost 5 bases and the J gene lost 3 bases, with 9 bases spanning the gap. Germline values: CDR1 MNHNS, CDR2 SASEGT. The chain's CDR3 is CASSTTGTDTQYF. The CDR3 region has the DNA TGTGCCAGCAGTACAACAGGGACAGATACGCAGTATTTT.

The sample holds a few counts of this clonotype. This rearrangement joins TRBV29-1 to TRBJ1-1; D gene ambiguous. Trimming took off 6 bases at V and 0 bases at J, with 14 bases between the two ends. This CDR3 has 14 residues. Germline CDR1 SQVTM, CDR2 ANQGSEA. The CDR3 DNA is TGCAGCGTGGAGAGAACACTTATGAACACTGAAGCTTTCTTT. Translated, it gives CSVERTLMNTEAFF. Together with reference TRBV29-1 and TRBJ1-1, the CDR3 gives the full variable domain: SAVISQKPSRDICQRGTSLTIQCQVDSQVTMMFWYRQQPGQSLTLIATANQGSEATYESGFVIDKFPISRPNLTFSTLTVSNMSPEDSSIYLCSVERTLMNTEAFFGQGTRLTVV.

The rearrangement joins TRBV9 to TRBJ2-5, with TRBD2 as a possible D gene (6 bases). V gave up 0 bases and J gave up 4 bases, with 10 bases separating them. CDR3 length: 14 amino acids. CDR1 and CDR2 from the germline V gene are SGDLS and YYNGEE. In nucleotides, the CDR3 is TGTGCCAGCAGCGTAGATCGAGCGGGAGAGACCCAGTACTTC. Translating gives CASSVDRAGETQYF.

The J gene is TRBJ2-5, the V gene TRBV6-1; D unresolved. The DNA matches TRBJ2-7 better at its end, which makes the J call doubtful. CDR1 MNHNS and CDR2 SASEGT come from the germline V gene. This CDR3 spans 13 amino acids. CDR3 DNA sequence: TGTGCCAGCAGTAGTGGATTCCTCTACGAGCAGTACTTC. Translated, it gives CASSSGFLYEQYF.

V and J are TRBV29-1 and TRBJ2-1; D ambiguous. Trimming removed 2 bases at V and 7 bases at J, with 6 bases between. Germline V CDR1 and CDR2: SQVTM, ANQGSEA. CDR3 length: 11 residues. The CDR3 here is CSVESRNEQFF. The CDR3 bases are TGCAGCGTTGAATCTAGAAATGAGCAGTTCTTC.

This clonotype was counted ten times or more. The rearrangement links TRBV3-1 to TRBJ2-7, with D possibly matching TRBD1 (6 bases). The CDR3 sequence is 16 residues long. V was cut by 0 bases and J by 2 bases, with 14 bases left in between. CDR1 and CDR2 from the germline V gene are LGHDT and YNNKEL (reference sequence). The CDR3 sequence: CASSQDTGTRTYEQYF. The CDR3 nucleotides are TGTGCCAGCAGCCAAGATACAGGGACAAGGACCTACGAGCAGTACTTC.

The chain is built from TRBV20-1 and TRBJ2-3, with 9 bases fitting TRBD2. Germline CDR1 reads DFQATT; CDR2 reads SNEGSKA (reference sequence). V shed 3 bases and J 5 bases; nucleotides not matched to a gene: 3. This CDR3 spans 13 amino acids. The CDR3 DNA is TGCAGTGCTAGGACTAGCGGAAGAGATACGCAGTATTTT. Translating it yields CSARTSGRDTQYF.

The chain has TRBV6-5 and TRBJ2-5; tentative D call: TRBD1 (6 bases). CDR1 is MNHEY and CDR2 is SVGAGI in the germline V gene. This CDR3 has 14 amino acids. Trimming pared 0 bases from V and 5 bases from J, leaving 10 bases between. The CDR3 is CASSYSIQGETQYF. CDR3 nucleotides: TGTGCCAGCAGTTACTCAATCCAGGGGGAGACCCAGTACTTC.

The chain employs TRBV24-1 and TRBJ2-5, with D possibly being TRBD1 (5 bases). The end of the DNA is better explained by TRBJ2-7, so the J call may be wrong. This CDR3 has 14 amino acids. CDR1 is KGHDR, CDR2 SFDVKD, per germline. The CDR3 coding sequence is TGTGCCACCAGTGATTTCGGCAGGGCCTACGAGCAGTACTTC. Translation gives CATSDFGRAYEQYF.